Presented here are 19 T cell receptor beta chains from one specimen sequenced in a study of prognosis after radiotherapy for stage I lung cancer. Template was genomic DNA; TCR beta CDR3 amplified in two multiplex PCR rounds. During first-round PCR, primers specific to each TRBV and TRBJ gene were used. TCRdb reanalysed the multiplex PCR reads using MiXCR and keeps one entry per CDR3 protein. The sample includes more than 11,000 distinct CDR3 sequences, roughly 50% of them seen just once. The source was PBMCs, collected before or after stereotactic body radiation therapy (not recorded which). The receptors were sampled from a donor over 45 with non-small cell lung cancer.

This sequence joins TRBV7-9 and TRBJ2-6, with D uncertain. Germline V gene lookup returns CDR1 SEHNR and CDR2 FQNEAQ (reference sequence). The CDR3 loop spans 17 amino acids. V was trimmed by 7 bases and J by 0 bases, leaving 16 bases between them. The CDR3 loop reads CASIFVTLGSGANVLTF. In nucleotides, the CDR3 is TGTGCCAGCATCTTCGTAACACTCGGCTCTGGGGCCAACGTCCTGACTTTC.

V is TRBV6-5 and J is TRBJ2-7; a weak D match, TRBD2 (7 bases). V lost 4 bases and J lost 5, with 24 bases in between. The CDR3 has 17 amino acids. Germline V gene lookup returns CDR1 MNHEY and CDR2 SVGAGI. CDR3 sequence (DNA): TGTGCCAGCAGTTCCCTCGGAGAGGGGGGGGTAGGTGACGAGCAGTACTTC. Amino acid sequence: CASSSLGEGGVGDEQYF.

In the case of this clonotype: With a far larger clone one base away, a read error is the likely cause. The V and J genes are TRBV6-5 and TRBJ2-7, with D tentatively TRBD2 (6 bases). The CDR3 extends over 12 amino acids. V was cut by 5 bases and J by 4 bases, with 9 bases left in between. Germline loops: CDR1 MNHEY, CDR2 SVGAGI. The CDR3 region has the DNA TGTGCCAGCAGTGTACTAGCATACGAGCAGTACTTC. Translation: CASSVLAYEQYF.

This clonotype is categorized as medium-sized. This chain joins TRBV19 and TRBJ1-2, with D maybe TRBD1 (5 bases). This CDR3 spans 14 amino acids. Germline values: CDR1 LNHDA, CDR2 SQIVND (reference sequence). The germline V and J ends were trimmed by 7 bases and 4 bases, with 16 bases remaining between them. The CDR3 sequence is CASTRERVLYGYTF. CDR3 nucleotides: TGTGCCAGTACCAGGGAGCGAGTTCTCTATGGCTACACCTTC.

CDR3 in amino acids: CASAAKPTDTQYF. The CDR3, as DNA: TGTGCCAGCGCCGCAAAGCCCACAGATACGCAGTATTTT. The V and J genes are TRBV6-2 or TRBV6-3 and TRBJ2-3, with D unresolved. Trimming removed 8 bases from V and 2 bases from J, with 11 bases in between. Germline-derived CDR1 and CDR2 are MNHEY and SVGEGT. The CDR3 totals 13 residues.

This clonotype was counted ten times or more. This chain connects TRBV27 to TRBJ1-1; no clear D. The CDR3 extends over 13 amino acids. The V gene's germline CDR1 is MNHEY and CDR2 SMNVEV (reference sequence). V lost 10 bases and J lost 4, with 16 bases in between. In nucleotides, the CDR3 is TGTGCCATAGGTCAATCCGGCGGCACTGAAGCTTTCTTT. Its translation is CAIGQSGGTEAFF.

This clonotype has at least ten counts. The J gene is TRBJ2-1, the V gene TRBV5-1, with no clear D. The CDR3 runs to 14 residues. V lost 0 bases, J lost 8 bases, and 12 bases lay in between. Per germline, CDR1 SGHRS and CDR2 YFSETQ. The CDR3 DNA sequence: TGCGCCAGCAGCTTGGAGGTCCACCTGGATGAGCAGTTCTTC. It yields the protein CASSLEVHLDEQFF.

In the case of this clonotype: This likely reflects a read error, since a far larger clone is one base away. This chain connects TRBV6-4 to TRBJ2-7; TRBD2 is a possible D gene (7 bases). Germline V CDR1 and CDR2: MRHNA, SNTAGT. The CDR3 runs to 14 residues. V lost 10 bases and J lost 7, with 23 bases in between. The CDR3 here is CAIKGGGAVEEQYF. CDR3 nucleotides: TGTGCCATCAAGGGAGGGGGGGCCGTCGAGGAGCAGTACTTC.

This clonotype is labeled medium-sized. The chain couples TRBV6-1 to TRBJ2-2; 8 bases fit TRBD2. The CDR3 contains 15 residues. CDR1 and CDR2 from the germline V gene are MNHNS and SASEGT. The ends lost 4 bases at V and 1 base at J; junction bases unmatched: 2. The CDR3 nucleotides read TGTGCCAGCAGTGGACTAGCGAGGAACACCGGGGAGCTGTTTTTT. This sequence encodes CASSGLARNTGELFF.

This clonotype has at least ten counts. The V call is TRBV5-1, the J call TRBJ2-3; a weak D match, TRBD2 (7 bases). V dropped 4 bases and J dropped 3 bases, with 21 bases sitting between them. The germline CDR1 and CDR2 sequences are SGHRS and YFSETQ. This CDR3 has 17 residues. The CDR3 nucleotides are TGCGCCAGCAGCGCGCGGAGGGGGAAGGGGGGGACAGATACGCAGTATTTT. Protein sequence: CASSARRGKGGTDTQYF.

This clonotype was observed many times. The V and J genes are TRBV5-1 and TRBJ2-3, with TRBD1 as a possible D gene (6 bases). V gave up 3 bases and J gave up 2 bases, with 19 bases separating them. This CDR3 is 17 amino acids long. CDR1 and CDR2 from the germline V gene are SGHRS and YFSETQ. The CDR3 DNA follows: TGCGCCAGCAGCTCAACCCTGGGCAGGGGTTACACAGATACGCAGTATTTT. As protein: CASSSTLGRGYTDTQYF.

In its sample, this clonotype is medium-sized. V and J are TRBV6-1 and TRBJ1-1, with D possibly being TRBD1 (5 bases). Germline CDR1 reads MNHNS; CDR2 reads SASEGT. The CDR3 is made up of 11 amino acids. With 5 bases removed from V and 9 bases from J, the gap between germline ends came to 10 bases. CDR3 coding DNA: TGTGCCAGCAGTCGGGGCCAGCAAGCTTTCTTT. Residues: CASSRGQQAFF.

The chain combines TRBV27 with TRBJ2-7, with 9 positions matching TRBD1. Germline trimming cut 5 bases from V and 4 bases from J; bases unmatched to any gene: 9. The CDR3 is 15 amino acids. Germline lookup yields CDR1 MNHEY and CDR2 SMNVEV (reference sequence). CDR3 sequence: CASSPLRDREYEQYF. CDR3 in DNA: TGTGCCAGCAGTCCACTTCGGGACAGGGAGTACGAGCAGTACTTC.

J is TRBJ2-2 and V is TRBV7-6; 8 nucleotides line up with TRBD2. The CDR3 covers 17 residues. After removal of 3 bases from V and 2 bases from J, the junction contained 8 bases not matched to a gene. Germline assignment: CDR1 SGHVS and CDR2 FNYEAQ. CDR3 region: CASSLPLAGRNTGELFF. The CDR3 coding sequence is TGTGCCAGCAGCTTGCCCTTAGCGGGGCGAAACACCGGGGAGCTGTTTTTT.

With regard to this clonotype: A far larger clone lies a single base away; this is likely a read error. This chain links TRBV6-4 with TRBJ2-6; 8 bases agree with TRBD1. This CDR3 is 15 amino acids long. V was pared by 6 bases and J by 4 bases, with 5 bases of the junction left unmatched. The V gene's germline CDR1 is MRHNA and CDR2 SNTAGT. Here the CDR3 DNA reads TGTGCCAGCAGAAGGACAGGGTCCGGGGCCAACGTCCTGACTTTC. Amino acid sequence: CASRRTGSGANVLTF.

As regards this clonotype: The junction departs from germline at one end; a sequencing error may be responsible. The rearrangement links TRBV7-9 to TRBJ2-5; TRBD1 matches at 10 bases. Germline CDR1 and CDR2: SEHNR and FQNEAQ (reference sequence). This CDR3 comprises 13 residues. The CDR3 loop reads CATRTGGQETQYF. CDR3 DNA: TGCGCCACCCGGACAGGGGGCCAAGAGACCCAGTACTTC. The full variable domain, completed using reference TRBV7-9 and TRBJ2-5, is DTGVSQNPRHKITKRGQNVTFRCDPISEHNRLYWYRQTLGQGPEFLTYFQNEAQLEKSRLLSDRFSAERPKGSFSTLEIQRTEQGDSAMYLCATRTGGQETQYFGPGTRLLVL.

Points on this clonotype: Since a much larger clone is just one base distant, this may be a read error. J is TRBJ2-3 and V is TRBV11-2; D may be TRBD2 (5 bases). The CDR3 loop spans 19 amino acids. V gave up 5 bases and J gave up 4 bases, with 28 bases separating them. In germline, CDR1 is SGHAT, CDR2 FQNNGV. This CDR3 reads CASSHVVCLLEDAADTQYF. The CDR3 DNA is TGTGCCAGCAGCCACGTGGTGTGTTTGCTGGAGGACGCGGCAGATACGCAGTATTTT.

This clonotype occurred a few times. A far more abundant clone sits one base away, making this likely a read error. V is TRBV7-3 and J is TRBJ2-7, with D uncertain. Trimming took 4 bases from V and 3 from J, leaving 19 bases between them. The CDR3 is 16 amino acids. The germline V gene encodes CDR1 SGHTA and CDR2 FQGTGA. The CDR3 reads CASSSGRSANNYEQYF. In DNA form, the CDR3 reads TGTGCCAGCAGCTCAGGCCGGTCCGCAAACAACTACGAGCAGTACTTC.

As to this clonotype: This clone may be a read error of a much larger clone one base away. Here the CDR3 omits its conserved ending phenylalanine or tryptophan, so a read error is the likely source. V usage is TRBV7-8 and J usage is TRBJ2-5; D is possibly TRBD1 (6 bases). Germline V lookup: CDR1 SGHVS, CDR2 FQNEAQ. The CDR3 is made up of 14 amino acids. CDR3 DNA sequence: TGTGCCAACAGCTTAGTGTCCAGGGGCGAGACCCAGTACTCC. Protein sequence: CANSLVSRGETQYS.